The 23 T cell receptor beta chains presented below share a single source sample, sequenced in a study of blood T cell repertoires in COVID-19. Libraries were prepared by immunoSEQ multiplex PCR; TCRdb keeps only in-frame clonotypes and omits some of them. This sample has roughly 180,000 clones, with more than 75% found just once. Specimen: PBMCs or T cells enriched from blood (not recorded which). Receptors originate from a man aged 55 to 70 who had been exposed to COVID-19.

V usage is TRBV19 and J usage is TRBJ2-5; a possible D gene is TRBD2 (6 bases). Deletions cut 2 bases from V and 2 bases from J, with 15 bases between. Looked up from germline, CDR1 is LNHDA and CDR2 is SQIVND (reference sequence). The CDR3 loop spans 16 amino acids. The CDR3: CASSISPAGLQETQYF. In nucleotides, the CDR3 is TGTGCCAGTAGTATAAGTCCGGCGGGGCTACAAGAGACCCAGTACTTC.

V gene TRBV12-3 or TRBV12-4 combines with J gene TRBJ1-1; no firm D call. The CDR3 is 11 residues long. V was trimmed by 4 bases and J by 8 bases, leaving 8 bases between them. CDR3 in amino acids: CASSSGVEAFF. In DNA, the CDR3 is TGTGCCAGCAGTTCTGGAGTGGAAGCTTTCTTT.

V is TRBV9 and J is TRBJ1-6; 7 bases agree with TRBD1. The J segment lost 7 bases and the V segment lost 4 bases, leaving 8 bases of the junction unmatched. Germline V lookup: CDR1 SGDLS, CDR2 YYNGEE. The CDR3 runs 15 residues. CDR3 in DNA: TGTGCCAGCAGCCTGACAGGGTCCGAAAATTCACCCCTCCACTTT. As protein: CASSLTGSENSPLHF. Filled out from reference TRBV9 and TRBJ1-6, the complete variable domain reads DSGVTQTPKHLITATGQRVTLRCSPRSGDLSVYWYQQSLDQGLQFLIQYYNGEERAKGNILERFSAQQFPDLHSELNLSSLELGDSALYFCASSLTGSENSPLHFGNGTRLTVT.

The table lists this clone with a count of one. The chain is built from TRBV7-9 and TRBJ2-1; D gene ambiguous. V was shortened by 4 bases and J by 10 bases, with 8 bases between the two germline ends. The germline V gene encodes CDR1 SEHNR and CDR2 FQNEAQ (reference sequence). The CDR3 is 11 amino acids. Here the CDR3 reads CASSSGVEQFF. The CDR3 DNA follows: TGTGCCAGCAGCTCAGGCGTGGAGCAGTTCTTC.

The rearrangement uses TRBV4-3 and TRBJ2-7; 7 bases match TRBD2. This CDR3 spans 14 amino acids. Looked up from germline, CDR1 is LGHNA and CDR2 is YSLEER. V dropped 1 base and J dropped 2; count of bases not matched to a gene: 2. CDR3 sequence: CASSQGGGPYEQYF. The CDR3 nucleotides are TGCGCCAGCAGCCAAGGCGGGGGACCCTACGAGCAGTACTTC.

The chain couples TRBV25-1 to TRBJ2-3, with D perhaps TRBD2 (5 bases). The CDR3 has 14 amino acids. The V end lost 4 bases, the J end lost 2 bases, and 10 bases lay between the germline ends. Germline V gene sequence: CDR1 MGHDK, CDR2 SYGVNS. CDR3 protein: CASSVTGVTDTQYF. CDR3 bases: TGTGCCAGCAGTGTGACCGGGGTCACAGATACGCAGTATTTT.

The V gene is TRBV30, the J gene TRBJ2-2; 7 positions match TRBD2. Germline loops: CDR1 GTSNPN, CDR2 SVGIG (reference sequence). The CDR3 sequence is 14 residues long. CDR3 coding DNA: TGTGCTGGCGGGGGAAATTCGAACACCGGGGAGCTGTTTTTT. Translated: CAGGGNSNTGELFF.

The V and J genes are TRBV7-2 and TRBJ1-5; tentative D call: TRBD1 (5 bases). V was clipped by 0 bases and J by 7 bases, with 10 bases between them. Germline CDR1 and CDR2: SGHTA and FQGNSA. The CDR3 contains 14 residues. The CDR3: CASSLAGAGQPQHF. CDR3 nucleotide sequence: TGTGCCAGCAGCTTAGCAGGGGCAGGACAGCCCCAGCATTTT.

The genes are TRBV6-2 or TRBV6-3 and TRBJ2-7, with 7 bases that match TRBD2. The CDR3 length is 16 residues. The germline V gene has CDR1 MNHEY and CDR2 SVGEGT. Trimming took 0 bases from V and 0 from J; bases not matched to a gene: 5. The DNA of the CDR3 is TGTGCCAGCAGTTACTCGTCTAGCGGAAGCTCCTACGAGCAGTACTTC. It yields the protein CASSYSSSGSSYEQYF.

The genes are TRBV6-5 and TRBJ1-5, with a possible D match to TRBD1 (5 bases). This CDR3 has 15 residues. The germline gives CDR1 MNHEY, CDR2 SVGAGI. Trimming removed 0 bases from V and 0 bases from J, with 6 bases in between. The CDR3 DNA reads as TGTGCCAGCAGTTACTCGGACAATAGCAATCAGCCCCAGCATTTT. Amino acid sequence: CASSYSDNSNQPQHF.

The genes are TRBV7-8 and TRBJ1-2, with TRBD1 matching 9 bases. The germline V gene encodes CDR1 SGHVS and CDR2 FQNEAQ. Trimming took 5 bases from V and 5 from J; bases not matched to a gene: 6. The CDR3 is 14 amino acids. This CDR3 is CASSPGTGIYGYTF. CDR3 coding DNA: TGTGCCAGCAGCCCCGGGACAGGGATTTATGGCTACACCTTC. Using reference TRBV7-8 and TRBJ1-2 for the parts outside the CDR3, the full variable domain is GAGVSQSPRYKVAKRGQDVALRCDPISGHVSLFWYQQALGQGPEFLTYFQNEAQLDKSGLPSDRFFAERPEGSVSTLKIQRTQQEDSAVYLCASSPGTGIYGYTFGSGTRLTVV.

This clone was detected only a few times. The gene calls are TRBV27 and TRBJ1-6, with unresolved D. The V gene's germline CDR1 is MNHEY and CDR2 SMNVEV (reference sequence). With 2 bases removed from V and 6 bases from J, the gap between germline ends came to 14 bases. The CDR3 loop spans 16 amino acids. The CDR3 region has the DNA TGTGCCAGCAGTTTAAACCCCCGTGGCCTTAATTCACCCCTCCACTTT. This encodes CASSLNPRGLNSPLHF.

The rearrangement joins TRBV28 to TRBJ1-2; 7 bases map to TRBD1. The germline V gene has CDR1 MDHEN and CDR2 SYDVKM. V shed 2 bases and J 5 bases; nucleotides not matched to a gene: 11. This CDR3 contains 16 residues. This CDR3 reads CASSLTSLQGGYGYTF. DNA of the CDR3: TGTGCCAGCAGTTTAACCAGCCTCCAGGGGGGTTATGGCTACACCTTC.

This clone was detected ten times or more. J is TRBJ2-1 and V is TRBV7-3; D possibly corresponds to TRBD2 (6 bases). Germline V gene data show CDR1 as SGHTA and CDR2 as FQGTGA. The CDR3 extends over 15 amino acids. Trimming shortened V by 3 bases and J by 0 bases, and 9 bases separated the two germline ends. CDR3 region: CASSFSTSSYNEQFF. The CDR3 nucleotides read TGTGCCAGCAGCTTCTCGACTAGCTCCTACAATGAGCAGTTCTTC.

The chain employs TRBV10-2 and TRBJ1-1; no firm D call. The CDR3 covers 11 residues. Trimming took off 4 bases at V and 6 bases at J, with 6 bases between the two ends. Germline lookup yields CDR1 WSHSY and CDR2 SAAADI. CDR3 in amino acids: CASSGGAEAFF. The DNA of the CDR3 is TGCGCCAGCAGTGGCGGTGCTGAAGCTTTCTTT.

This rearrangement joins TRBV19 to TRBJ1-1; D is unresolved. The CDR3 runs 13 residues. Trimming cost V 4 bases and J 0 bases, with 6 bases left between them. Germline V lookup: CDR1 LNHDA, CDR2 SQIVND (reference sequence). In nucleotides, the CDR3 is TGTGCCAGTAGTAAACAGATGAACACTGAAGCTTTCTTT. Protein: CASSKQMNTEAFF.

The chain combines TRBV27 with TRBJ2-5; TRBD2 matches at 11 bases. This CDR3 region has 16 residues. Germline V gene lookup returns CDR1 MNHEY and CDR2 SMNVEV (reference sequence). The J segment lost 5 bases and the V segment lost 4 bases, leaving 9 bases of the junction unmatched. For the CDR3, the DNA is TGTGCCAGCAGTTCCGGGACTAGCGGCCCGGGGGAGACCCAGTACTTC. Amino acid sequence: CASSSGTSGPGETQYF.

The V call is TRBV7-8, the J call TRBJ1-3; possible D gene TRBD1, 5 bases. This CDR3 is 16 amino acids long. The V and J ends lost 5 bases and 0 bases respectively, with 14 bases between them. Germline values: CDR1 SGHVS, CDR2 FQNEAQ. CDR3 nucleotide sequence: TGTGCCAGCAGCCTAATACAGGCTAACTCTGGAAACACCATATATTTT. Protein: CASSLIQANSGNTIYF.

The rearrangement links TRBV6-1 to TRBJ1-2, with D perhaps TRBD1 (5 bases). Germline V gene lookup returns CDR1 MNHNS and CDR2 SASEGT. The V and J ends lost 5 bases and 4 bases respectively, with 11 bases between them. The CDR3 sequence is 13 residues long. The CDR3 bases are TGTGCCAGCAGTCCCGACAGAACCTATGGCTACACCTTC. This sequence encodes CASSPDRTYGYTF.

In its sample, this clone was seen a few times. Relative to the germline gene, one junction end is altered; a read error may explain this. The V and J genes are TRBV28 and TRBJ1-2; 9 nucleotides align to TRBD1. The CDR3 totals 15 residues. Germline CDR1 and CDR2: MDHEN and SYDVKM. CDR3 nucleotides: TGTGCCAGCTGTTTCTCCGGGACAGGGAACTATGGCTACACCTTC. It yields the protein CASCFSGTGNYGYTF.

V usage is TRBV23-1 and J usage is TRBJ2-5; D is perhaps TRBD2 (7 bases). TRBV23-1 is placed among ORFs of uncertain function. V was pared by 2 bases and J by 1 base, with 29 bases between. CDR3 length equals 21 residues. In DNA, the CDR3 is TGCGCCAGCAGTCAACGATCCGAGGGGGGGACTATTTCGGGAGCCCAAGAGACCCAGTACTTC. Translated, it gives CASSQRSEGGTISGAQETQYF.

The chain employs TRBV19 and TRBJ2-1; D perhaps matches TRBD1 (6 bases). The germline V and J ends were trimmed by 4 bases and 3 bases, with 13 bases remaining between them. CDR3 length: 15 amino acids. Germline V CDR1 and CDR2: LNHDA, SQIVND (reference sequence). CDR3 loop: CASSTQKGVYNEQFF. For the CDR3, the DNA is TGTGCCAGTAGTACCCAGAAGGGGGTCTACAATGAGCAGTTCTTC.

At least ten counts were recorded for this clone. The chain joins TRBV28 to TRBJ2-3, with D possibly TRBD2 on 5 matching bases. V dropped 3 bases and J dropped 2 bases, with 12 bases sitting between them. This CDR3 spans 15 amino acids. Germline V gene sequence: CDR1 MDHEN, CDR2 SYDVKM. Written as DNA, the CDR3 is TGTGCCAGCAGTTTCACCAGACTATTCACAGATACGCAGTATTTT. Protein: CASSFTRLFTDTQYF. Drawing the rest from reference TRBV28 and TRBJ2-3, the complete variable domain is DVKVTQSSRYLVKRTGEKVFLECVQDMDHENMFWYRQDPGLGLRLIYFSYDVKMKEKGDIPEGYSVSREKKERFSLILESASTNQTSMYLCASSFTRLFTDTQYFGPGTRLTVL.